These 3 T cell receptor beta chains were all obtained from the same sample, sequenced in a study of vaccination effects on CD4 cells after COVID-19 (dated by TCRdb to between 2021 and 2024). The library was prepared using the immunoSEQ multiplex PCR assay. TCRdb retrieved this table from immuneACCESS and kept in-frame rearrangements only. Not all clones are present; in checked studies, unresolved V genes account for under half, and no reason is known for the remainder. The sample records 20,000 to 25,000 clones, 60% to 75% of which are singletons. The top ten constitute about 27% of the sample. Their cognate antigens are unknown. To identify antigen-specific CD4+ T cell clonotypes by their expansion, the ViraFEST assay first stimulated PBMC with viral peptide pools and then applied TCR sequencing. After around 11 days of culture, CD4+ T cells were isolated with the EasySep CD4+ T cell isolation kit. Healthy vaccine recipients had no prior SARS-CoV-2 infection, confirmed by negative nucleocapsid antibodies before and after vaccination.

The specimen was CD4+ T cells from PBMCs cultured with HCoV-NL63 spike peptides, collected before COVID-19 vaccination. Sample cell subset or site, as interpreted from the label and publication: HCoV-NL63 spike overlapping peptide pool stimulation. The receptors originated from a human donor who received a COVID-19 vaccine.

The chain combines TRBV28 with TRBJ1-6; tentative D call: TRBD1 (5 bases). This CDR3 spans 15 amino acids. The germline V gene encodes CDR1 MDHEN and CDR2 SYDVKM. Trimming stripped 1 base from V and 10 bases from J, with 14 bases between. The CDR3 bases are TGTGCCAGCAGTTTATCCGGGGGATCTGCCTCACCCCTCCACTTT. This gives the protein CASSLSGGSASPLHF.

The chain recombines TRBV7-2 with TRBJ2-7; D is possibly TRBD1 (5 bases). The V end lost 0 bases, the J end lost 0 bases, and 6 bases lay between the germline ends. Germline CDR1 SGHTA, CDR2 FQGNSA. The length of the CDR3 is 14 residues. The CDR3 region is CASSLARASYEQYF. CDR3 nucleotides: TGTGCCAGCAGCTTAGCCAGGGCCTCCTACGAGCAGTACTTC.

The DNA for the CDR3 is TGTGCCAGCGGGGACGGCTACACTGAAGCTTTCTTT. Amino acids: CASGDGYTEAFF. This rearrangement joins TRBV2 to TRBJ1-1, with TRBD1 as a possible D gene (5 bases). This CDR3 comprises 12 residues. Trimming removed 8 bases at V and 3 bases at J, with 10 bases between. Germline CDR1 SNHLY, CDR2 FYNNEI.